The 8 T cell receptor beta chains presented below share a single source sample, sequenced in a study of shared clonotypes between healthy human individuals (dated by TCRdb to about 2020). The method was the immunoSEQ multiplex PCR assay. TCRdb mirrors the immuneACCESS table, restricted to in-frame sequences. Some clones are absent from its copies; in checked studies, under half trace to an unresolved V gene, and the reason for the others is unknown. This sample comprises around 2,000,000 clones, about 95% of them detected only once. Jointly, the top ten make up roughly 1% of the sample. CD8 naive samples consisted of CD45RO-negative cells that were positively selected for CCR7, yielding a CD45RA+CCR7+ population without TemRA cells. The sample was naive CD8+ T cells sorted from blood. In the paper's terms, the cell subset or site label means: CD45RA+CCR7+. The receptors were gathered from a man between 18 and 29 years old in good health.

This clone showed up just a few times. The same CDR3 can be traced to other DNA sequences in this sample. The V call is TRBV5-4, the J call TRBJ1-2; D unclear. The CDR3 is 11 residues long. Germline V lookup: CDR1 SGHNT, CDR2 YYREEE (reference sequence). The V gene lost 2 bases and the J gene lost 8 bases, with 7 bases spanning the gap. This CDR3 is CASSFGYGYTF. Here the CDR3 DNA reads TGTGCCAGCAGCTTTGGGTACGGCTACACCTTC.

The chain employs TRBV28 and TRBJ2-6, with a tentative D call TRBD1 (6 bases). V was clipped by 2 bases and J by 0 bases, with 8 bases between them. The CDR3 extends over 16 amino acids. Germline V gives CDR1 MDHEN, CDR2 SYDVKM. The DNA for the CDR3 is TGTGCCAGCAGTTTAACAGGGTACTCTGGGGCCAACGTCCTGACTTTC. Its protein product is CASSLTGYSGANVLTF.

V is TRBV7-9 and J is TRBJ1-1, with D possibly TRBD1 on 6 matching bases. Germline assignment: CDR1 SEHNR and CDR2 FQNEAQ (reference sequence). This CDR3 contains 16 residues. Trimming stripped 1 base from V and 0 bases from J, with 12 bases between. Here the CDR3 reads CASSLVSTGLNTEAFF. The CDR3 nucleotides read TGTGCCAGCAGCTTAGTCTCCACAGGGTTGAACACTGAAGCTTTCTTT.

The chain recombines TRBV28 with TRBJ2-7, with D perhaps assigned TRBD1 or TRBD2 (6 bases each). The CDR3 has 14 amino acids. The V end lost 5 bases, the J end lost 2 bases, and 13 bases lay between the germline ends. Germline V gene sequence: CDR1 MDHEN, CDR2 SYDVKM. The CDR3 loop reads CASSTEGGTYEQYF. DNA for the CDR3: TGTGCCAGCAGTACGGAGGGGGGAACCTACGAGCAGTACTTC.

The chain links TRBV9 to TRBJ2-1; 7 bases map to TRBD2. Trimming removed 4 bases from V and 3 bases from J; junction bases left unmatched: 7. The V gene's germline CDR1 is SGDLS and CDR2 YYNGEE. The CDR3 totals 15 residues. The CDR3 sequence: CASSFLADGYNEQFF. In DNA, the CDR3 is TGTGCCAGCAGCTTTCTAGCGGACGGCTACAATGAGCAGTTCTTC.

The chain joins TRBV27 to TRBJ1-5, with TRBD1 as a possible D gene (6 bases). The V end lost 2 bases, the J end lost 0 bases, and 8 bases lay between the germline ends. The CDR3 contains 15 residues. The germline gives CDR1 MNHEY, CDR2 SMNVEV (reference sequence). This chain's CDR3 is CASSLGQYSNQPQHF. Written as DNA, the CDR3 is TGTGCCAGCAGTTTAGGACAGTATAGCAATCAGCCCCAGCATTTT.

V and J are TRBV9 and TRBJ2-3; 9 nucleotides agree with TRBD2. There are 16 residues in the CDR3. Losses at the gene ends were 4 bases for V and 3 bases for J; bases not matched to a gene: 9. Germline values: CDR1 SGDLS, CDR2 YYNGEE. The CDR3 DNA is TGTGCCAGCAGCTTGCGACTAGCGGAGGTAACAGATACGCAGTATTTT. Residues: CASSLRLAEVTDTQYF.

As to this clone: The same CDR3 also results from other DNA sequences found in this sample. The chain joins TRBV13 to TRBJ2-1; the D gene could be TRBD1 or TRBD2 (5 bases each). Looked up from germline, CDR1 is PRHDT and CDR2 is FYEKMQ (reference sequence). This CDR3 has 13 amino acids. V lost 0 bases and J 6 bases, leaving 6 bases between the germline ends. This chain's CDR3 is CASSLGRGNEQFF. CDR3 nucleotides: TGTGCCAGCAGCTTAGGGAGGGGCAATGAGCAGTTCTTC.